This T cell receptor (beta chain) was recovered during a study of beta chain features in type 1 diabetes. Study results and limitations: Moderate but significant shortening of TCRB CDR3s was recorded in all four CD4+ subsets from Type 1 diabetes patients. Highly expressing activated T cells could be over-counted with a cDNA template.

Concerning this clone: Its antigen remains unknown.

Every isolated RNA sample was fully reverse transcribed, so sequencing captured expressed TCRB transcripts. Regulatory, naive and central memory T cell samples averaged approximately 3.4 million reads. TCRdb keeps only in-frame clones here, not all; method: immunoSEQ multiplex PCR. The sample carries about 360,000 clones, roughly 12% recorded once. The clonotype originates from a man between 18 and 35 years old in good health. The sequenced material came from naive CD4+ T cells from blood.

CDR3 coding DNA: TGCGCCAGCAGCTCGCGGACAGGCAACTACGAGCAGTACTTC. Its protein product is CASSSRTGNYEQYF. The V and J genes are TRBV5-1 and TRBJ2-7; 7 nucleotides line up with TRBD1. V trimming: 3 bases; J trimming: 3 bases; junction bases outside the gene matches: 6. Germline V lookup: CDR1 SGHRS, CDR2 YFSETQ. The CDR3 sequence is 14 residues long.